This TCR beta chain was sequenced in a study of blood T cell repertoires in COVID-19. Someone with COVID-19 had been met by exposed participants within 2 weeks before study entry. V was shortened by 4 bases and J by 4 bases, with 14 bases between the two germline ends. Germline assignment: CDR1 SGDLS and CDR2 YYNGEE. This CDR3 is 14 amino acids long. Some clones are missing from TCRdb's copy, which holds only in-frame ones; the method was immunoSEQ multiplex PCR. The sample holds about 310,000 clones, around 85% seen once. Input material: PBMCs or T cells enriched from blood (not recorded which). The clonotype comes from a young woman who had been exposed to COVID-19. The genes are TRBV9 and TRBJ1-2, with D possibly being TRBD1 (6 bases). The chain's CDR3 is CASSPSTGSYGYTF. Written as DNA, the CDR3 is TGTGCCAGCAGCCCGAGCACAGGGTCCTATGGCTACACCTTC.